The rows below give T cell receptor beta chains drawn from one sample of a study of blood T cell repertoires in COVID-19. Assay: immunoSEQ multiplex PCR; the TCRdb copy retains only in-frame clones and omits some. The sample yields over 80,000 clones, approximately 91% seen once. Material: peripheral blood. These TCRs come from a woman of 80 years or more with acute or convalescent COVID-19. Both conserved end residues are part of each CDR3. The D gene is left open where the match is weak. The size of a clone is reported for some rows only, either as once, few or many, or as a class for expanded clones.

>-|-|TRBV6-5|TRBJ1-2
CASSFGQGHDYYGYTF
TGTGCCAGCAGTTTTGGTCAGGGACACGACTACTATGGCTACACCTTC
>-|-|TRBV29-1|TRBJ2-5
CSVGPKEETQYF
TGCAGCGTGGGGCCCAAAGAAGAGACCCAGTACTTC
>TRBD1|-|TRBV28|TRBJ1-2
CASRRIGQGASEGYTF
TGTGCCAGCAGACGAATCGGGCAGGGGGCGTCCGAAGGCTACACCTTC
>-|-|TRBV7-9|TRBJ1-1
CASIRTADTGAFF
TGTGCCAGCATCAGGACAGCCGATACGGGAGCTTTCTTT
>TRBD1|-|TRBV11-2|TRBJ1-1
CASSLVLDRGAFF
TGTGCCAGCAGCTTAGTACTGGACAGGGGAGCTTTCTTT
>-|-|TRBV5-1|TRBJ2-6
CASSLAEVSGANVLTF
TGCGCCAGCAGCTTGGCAGAGGTGTCTGGGGCCAACGTCCTGACTTTC
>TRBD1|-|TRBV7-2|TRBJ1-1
CASSVGQGHTEAFF
TGTGCCAGCAGCGTGGGACAGGGGCACACTGAAGCTTTCTTT
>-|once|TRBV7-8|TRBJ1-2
CASSLKQGPYGYTF
TGTGCCAGCAGCTTAAAACAGGGACCCTATGGCTACACCTTC
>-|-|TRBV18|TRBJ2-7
CASSPAGSSYEQYF
TGTGCCAGCTCACCAGCTGGGAGCTCCTACGAGCAGTACTTC
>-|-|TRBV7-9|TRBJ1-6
CASSLESSPLHF
TGTGCCAGCAGCTTGGAGAGTTCACCCCTCCACTTT
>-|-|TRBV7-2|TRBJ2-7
CASSLSSSEVYEQYF
TGTGCCAGCAGCTTATCATCTAGTGAGGTCTACGAGCAGTACTTC
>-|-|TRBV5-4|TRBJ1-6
CASRRGAEGSPLHF
TGTGCCAGCAGACGGGGGGCCGAGGGTTCACCCCTCCACTTT
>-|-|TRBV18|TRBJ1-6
CASSPAMQGGDSPLHF
TGTGCCAGCTCACCAGCAATGCAGGGTGGGGATTCACCCCTCCACTTT
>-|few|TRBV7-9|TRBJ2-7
CASSPVGGEQYF
TGTGCCAGCAGCCCGGTCGGCGGCGAGCAGTACTTC
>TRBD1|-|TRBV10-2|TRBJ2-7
CASSSQGSSYEQYF
TGCGCCAGCAGCTCACAGGGGAGCTCCTACGAGCAGTACTTC
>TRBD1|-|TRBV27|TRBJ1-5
CASSSSRGASQHF
TGTGCCAGCAGTTCTTCCAGGGGGGCGTCCCAGCATTTT
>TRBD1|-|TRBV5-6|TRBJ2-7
CASSRDRAYEQYF
TGTGCCAGCAGTAGGGACAGAGCCTACGAGCAGTACTTC
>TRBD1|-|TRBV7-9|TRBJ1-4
CASSSQDRGTGKLFF
TGTGCCAGCAGCTCCCAAGACAGGGGGACCGGAAAACTGTTTTTT
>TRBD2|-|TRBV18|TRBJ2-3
CASSPLPNGRTDTQYF
TGTGCCAGCTCACCACTCCCTAACGGGAGGACAGATACGCAGTATTTT
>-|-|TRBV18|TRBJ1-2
CASSLRVSEGYTF
TGTGCCAGCTCACTCCGGGTCTCAGAGGGCTACACCTTC
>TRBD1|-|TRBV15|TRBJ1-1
CATSRAGTGGTEAFF
TGTGCCACCAGCAGAGCCGGGACAGGGGGCACTGAAGCTTTCTTT
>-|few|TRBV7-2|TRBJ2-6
CASTLIAGSGANVLTF
TGTGCCAGCACCCTAATCGCGGGCTCTGGGGCCAACGTCCTGACTTTC
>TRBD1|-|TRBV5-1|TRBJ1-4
CASRESGQGNEKLFF
TGCGCCAGCAGAGAGTCGGGACAGGGTAATGAAAAACTGTTTTTT
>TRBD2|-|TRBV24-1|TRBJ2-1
CATSDRLAGIGSYNEQFF
TGTGCCACCAGTGATCGACTAGCGGGGATAGGTTCCTACAATGAGCAGTTCTTC
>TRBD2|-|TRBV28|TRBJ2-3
CASSFQGLGGGTDTQYF
TGTGCCAGCAGTTTCCAGGGACTAGGTGGGGGAACAGATACGCAGTATTTT
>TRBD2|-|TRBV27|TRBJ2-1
CASSLPIAGPYNEQFF
TGTGCCAGCAGTTTGCCAATAGCGGGACCCTACAATGAGCAGTTCTTC
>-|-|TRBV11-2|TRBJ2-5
CASSPQGLPSETQYF
TGTGCCAGCAGCCCCCAAGGACTCCCCAGCGAGACCCAGTACTTC
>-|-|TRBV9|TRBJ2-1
CASSVGGNSYNEQFF
TGTGCCAGCAGCGTTGGGGGGAACTCCTACAATGAGCAGTTCTTC
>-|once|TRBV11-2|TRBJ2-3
CASSLGGGSSTQYF
TGTGCCAGCAGCTTGGGAGGGGGTTCGAGTACGCAGTATTTT
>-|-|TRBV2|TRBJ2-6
CASRRDTGLGGANVLTF
TGTGCCAGCCGCCGGGACACCGGCCTTGGTGGGGCCAACGTCCTGACTTTC
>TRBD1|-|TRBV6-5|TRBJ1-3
CASTDRGLSGNTIYF
TGTGCCAGCACCGACAGGGGACTCTCTGGAAACACCATATATTTT
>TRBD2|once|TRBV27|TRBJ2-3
CASSPGGRREDDTDTQYF
TGTGCCAGCAGTCCCGGGGGGAGGCGGGAGGATGACACAGATACGCAGTATTTT
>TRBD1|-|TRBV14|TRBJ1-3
CASSQPPGQAGNTIYF
TGTGCCAGCAGTCAACCACCGGGACAGGCTGGAAACACCATATATTTT
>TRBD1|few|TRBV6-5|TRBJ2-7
CASSYSRDRAYEQYF
TGTGCCAGCAGTTACTCTCGGGACAGGGCGTACGAGCAGTACTTC
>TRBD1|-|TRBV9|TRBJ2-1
CASSVGGTGGYEQFF
TGTGCCAGCAGCGTAGGAGGGACAGGGGGTTATGAGCAGTTCTTC
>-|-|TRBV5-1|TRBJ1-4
CASSLVPDTTEELFF
TGCGCCAGCAGCTTGGTTCCGGACACTACAGAGGAACTGTTTTTT
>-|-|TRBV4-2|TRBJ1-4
CASSMGGTTNEKLFF
TGTGCCAGCAGCATGGGCGGGACAACTAATGAAAAACTGTTTTTT
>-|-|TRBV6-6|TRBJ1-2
CASKTGYYGYTF
TGTGCCAGCAAAACAGGGTACTATGGCTACACCTTC
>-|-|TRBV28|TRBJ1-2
CASSPDRSSNYGYTF
TGTGCCAGCAGTCCAGACAGGTCCTCGAACTATGGCTACACCTTC
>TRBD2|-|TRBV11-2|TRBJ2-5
CASSSRGLAVETQYF
TGTGCCAGCAGCTCCAGGGGACTAGCGGTAGAGACCCAGTACTTC
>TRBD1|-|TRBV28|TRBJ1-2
CASSPTGTGGLSYGYTF
TGTGCCAGCAGTCCAACGGGGACAGGGGGGTTGTCGTATGGCTACACCTTC
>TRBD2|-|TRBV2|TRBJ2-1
CASLGLAGGPYNEQFF
TGTGCCAGCCTTGGACTAGCGGGGGGGCCCTACAATGAGCAGTTCTTC
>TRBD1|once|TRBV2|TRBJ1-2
CASSEAPGQGEGYTF
TGTGCCAGCAGTGAAGCTCCGGGACAGGGCGAAGGCTACACCTTC
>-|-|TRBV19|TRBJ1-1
CASNRWTEAFF
TGTGCCAGTAACCGGTGGACTGAAGCTTTCTTT
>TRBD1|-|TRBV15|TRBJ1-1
CATSRGLGTGLNTEAFF
TGTGCCACCAGCAGAGGCCTGGGGACAGGGTTGAACACTGAAGCTTTCTTT
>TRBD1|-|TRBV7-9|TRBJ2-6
CASSLTGTGHSGANVLTF
TGTGCCAGCAGCTTGACCGGGACAGGTCACTCTGGGGCCAACGTCCTGACTTTC
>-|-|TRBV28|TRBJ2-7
CATVLSGGAGLGEQYF
TGTGCCACCGTTCTGAGCGGAGGGGCCGGTTTGGGCGAGCAGTACTTC
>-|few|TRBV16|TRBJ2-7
CASSQWGSPTVRYEQYF
TGTGCCAGCAGCCAATGGGGCAGCCCCACGGTCCGTTACGAGCAGTACTTC
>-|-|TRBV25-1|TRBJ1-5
CASSEWGDNQPQHF
TGTGCCAGCAGTGAATGGGGAGACAATCAGCCCCAGCATTTT
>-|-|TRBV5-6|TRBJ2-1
CASSLVHYNEQFF
TGTGCCAGCAGCTTGGTCCACTACAATGAGCAGTTCTTC